The TCR beta chain described here comes from a study of blood T cell repertoires in COVID-19. Across the study: Spain, Italy and the United States supplied samples that represented acute and convalescent COVID-19. Nucleic acid was either cDNA or gDNA, and it came from T cells, B-cell-depleted T cells, or PBMCs.

Trimming at V came to 6 bases and at J to 9 bases, leaving 13 bases not matched to a gene. Germline V gene lookup returns CDR1 MDHEN and CDR2 SYDVKM. CDR3 length equals 16 residues. Source study methods: By means of reference gene primer amplification, nucleated cell counts were estimated. Profiled with immunoSEQ multiplex PCR; TCRdb holds only in-frame clones, not every one. V, J and clone size derive from that table, while D and trimming were established from the DNA sequence. Seen here are about 300,000 clones, approximately 83% observed once, and the top ten hold approximately 9%. This receptor was taken from a woman between 50 and 59 years old who had recovered from COVID-19. V and J are TRBV28 and TRBJ1-6; 8 bases are a match to TRBD1. The specimen sequenced was peripheral blood. The chain's CDR3 is CASSRGQGGRSSPLHF. In nucleotides, the CDR3 is TGTGCCAGCAGCCGTGGACAGGGAGGAAGAAGTTCACCCCTCCACTTT.